The clone carrying this TCR beta chain was seen a few times. Each CDR3 protein is one row after TCRdb ran MiXCR on the 5' RACE reads. The sample shows some 150,000 distinct CDR3 sequences, roughly 4% of them seen only once. The data were taken from a study of human T cells and chemical hapten exposure. Someone pulled total RNA out of unfractionated whole blood. The CDR3 is made up of 13 amino acids. The V gene lost 1 base and the J gene lost 6 bases, with 7 bases spanning the gap. The J gene is TRBJ1-5, the V gene TRBV12-3 or TRBV12-4; D is unclear. This sequence was found in a female donor in good health. CDR3 bases: TGTGCCAGCAGTTTAGATCCTAGTCAGCCCCAGCATTTT. This gives the protein CASSLDPSQPQHF.